Below, one T cell receptor (beta chain) is given with its context. Its antigen is still unknown. A single record per CDR3 protein comes from TCRdb applying MiXCR to the reads. The sample has about 330,000 distinct CDR3 sequences; about 35% are singletons. The data were taken from a study of T cell repertoires in cytomegalovirus infection. At the level of the study: CMV epitopes in the study were HLA-C-restricted (recently identified) and HLA-B-restricted (well studied).

V dropped 1 base and J dropped 7 bases, with 4 bases sitting between them. The CDR3 contains 11 residues. Study findings and constraints: HLA-C-restricted, CMV-specific TCR beta clonotypes were dominant ex vivo. Summed public TCR beta family frequency identified CMV carriers bearing the relevant HLA.

The chain has TRBV12-3 or TRBV12-4 and TRBJ1-1, with unresolved D. This sample comprised cultured PBMCs, obtained from culture after CMV antigen stimulation. This clonotype was obtained from a human donor in good health (CMV status not recorded). Some clones in this sample may be carry-over from other donors' samples. As DNA, the CDR3 is TGTGCCAGCAGTTTAGGAAATGAAGCTTTCTTT. This codes for CASSLGNEAFF.